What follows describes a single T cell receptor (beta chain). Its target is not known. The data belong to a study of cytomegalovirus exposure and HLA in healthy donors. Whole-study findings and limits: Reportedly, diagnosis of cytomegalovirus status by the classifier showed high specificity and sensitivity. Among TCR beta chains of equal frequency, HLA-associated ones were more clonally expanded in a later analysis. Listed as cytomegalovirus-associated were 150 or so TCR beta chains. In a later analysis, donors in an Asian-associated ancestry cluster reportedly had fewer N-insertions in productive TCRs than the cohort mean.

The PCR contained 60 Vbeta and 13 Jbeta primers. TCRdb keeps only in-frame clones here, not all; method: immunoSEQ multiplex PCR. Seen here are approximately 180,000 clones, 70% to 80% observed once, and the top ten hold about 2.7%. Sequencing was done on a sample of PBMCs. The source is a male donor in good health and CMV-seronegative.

CDR3 protein: CASSQGQNSNQPQHF. In nucleotides, the CDR3 is TGCGCCAGCAGCCAAGGTCAGAATAGCAATCAGCCCCAGCATTTT. The V and J genes are TRBV4-1 and TRBJ1-5; D not certain. The CDR3 is 15 residues long. Looked up from germline, CDR1 is MGHRA and CDR2 is YSYEKL. Trimming took 1 base from V and 0 from J, leaving 7 bases between them.